This T cell receptor (beta chain) was sequenced in a study of response to subunit inactivated influenza vaccine. The V and J ends lost 0 bases and 4 bases respectively, with 11 bases between them. The V gene's germline CDR1 is DFQATT and CDR2 SNEGSKA (reference sequence). CDR3 size: 14 residues. Findings and caveats of the study: The authors suggested that every seasonal influenza vaccination recruits few new T cells.

Comment on this clonotype: Its matching antigen is unknown.

MiXCR, run by TCRdb on the RT-PCR reads, gives a single entry per CDR3 protein. The data hold about 780,000 distinct CDR3 sequences, with roughly 20% observed a single time. This rearrangement joins TRBV20-1 to TRBJ2-3, with D unclear. The receptor was isolated from a man between 45 and 60 years old who received an inactivated influenza vaccine. The sample was PBMCs from blood, taken less than 6 days after vaccination. CDR3 sequence reads: CSARDPAGPDTQYF. The CDR3, as DNA: TGCAGTGCTAGAGATCCCGCAGGTCCAGATACGCAGTATTTT.